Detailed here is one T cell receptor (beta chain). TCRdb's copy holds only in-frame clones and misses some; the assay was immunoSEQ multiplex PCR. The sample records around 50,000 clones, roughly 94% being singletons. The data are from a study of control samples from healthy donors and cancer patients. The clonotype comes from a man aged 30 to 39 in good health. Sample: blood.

CDR3 sequence: CASKDRAGGNTEAFF. In DNA, the CDR3 is TGCGCCAGCAAGGACAGGGCTGGAGGAAACACTGAAGCTTTCTTT. The chain combines TRBV5-1 with TRBJ1-1; the match to TRBD1 covers 8 bases. The trim removed 6 bases at V and 2 bases at J, leaving 9 bases unmatched. The CDR3 is made up of 15 amino acids. The germline V gene has CDR1 SGHRS and CDR2 YFSETQ.